This TCR beta chain is drawn from a study of blood T cell repertoires in COVID-19. Study summary: Samples of COVID-19 (acute and convalescent) were obtained from the United States, Italy and Spain.

Germline V gene lookup returns CDR1 SGHAT and CDR2 FQNNGV. CDR3 length equals 15 residues. V was cut by 5 bases and J by 0 bases, with 8 bases left in between. Participant age was roughly 18 to 95 years, and participants resided in roughly 24 US areas. Self-reported history from a screening survey and questionnaire set each donor's cohort. TCRdb keeps only in-frame clones here, not all; method: immunoSEQ multiplex PCR. The top ten hold approximately 2.3% of the sample, which has 200,000 to 300,000 clones, about nine tenths seen once. The J gene is TRBJ2-6, the V gene TRBV11-2; D is ambiguous. This clonotype was obtained from a woman aged 35 to 49 with acute COVID-19. The sample taken for sequencing was PBMCs or T cells enriched from blood (not recorded which). The CDR3 DNA reads as TGTGCCAGCAGCCGGGTAGGCTCTGGGGCCAACGTCCTGACTTTC. Translated: CASSRVGSGANVLTF.